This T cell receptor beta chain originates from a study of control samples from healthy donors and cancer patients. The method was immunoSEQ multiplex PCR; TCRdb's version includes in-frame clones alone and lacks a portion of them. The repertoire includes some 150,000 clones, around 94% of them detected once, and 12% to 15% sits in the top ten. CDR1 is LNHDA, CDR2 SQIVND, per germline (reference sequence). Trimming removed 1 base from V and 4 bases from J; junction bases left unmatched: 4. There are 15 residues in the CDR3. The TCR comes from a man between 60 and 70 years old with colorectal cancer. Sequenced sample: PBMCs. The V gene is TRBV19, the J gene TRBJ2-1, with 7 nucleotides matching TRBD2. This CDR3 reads CASSIAAGVYNEQFF. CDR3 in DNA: TGTGCCAGTAGTATAGCGGCGGGGGTTTACAATGAGCAGTTCTTC.